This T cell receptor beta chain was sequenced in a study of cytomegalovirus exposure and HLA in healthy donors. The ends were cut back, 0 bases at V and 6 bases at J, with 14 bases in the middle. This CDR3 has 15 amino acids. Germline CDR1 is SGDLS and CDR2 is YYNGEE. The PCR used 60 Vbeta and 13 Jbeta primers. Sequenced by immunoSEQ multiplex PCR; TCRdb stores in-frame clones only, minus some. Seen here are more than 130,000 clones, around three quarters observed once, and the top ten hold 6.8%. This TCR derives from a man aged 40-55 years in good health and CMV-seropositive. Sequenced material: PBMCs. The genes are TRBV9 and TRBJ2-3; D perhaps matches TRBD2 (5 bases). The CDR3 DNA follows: TGTGCCAGCAGCGTAGGAGGACTCGAGGCCGATACGCAGTATTTT. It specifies CASSVGGLEADTQYF.